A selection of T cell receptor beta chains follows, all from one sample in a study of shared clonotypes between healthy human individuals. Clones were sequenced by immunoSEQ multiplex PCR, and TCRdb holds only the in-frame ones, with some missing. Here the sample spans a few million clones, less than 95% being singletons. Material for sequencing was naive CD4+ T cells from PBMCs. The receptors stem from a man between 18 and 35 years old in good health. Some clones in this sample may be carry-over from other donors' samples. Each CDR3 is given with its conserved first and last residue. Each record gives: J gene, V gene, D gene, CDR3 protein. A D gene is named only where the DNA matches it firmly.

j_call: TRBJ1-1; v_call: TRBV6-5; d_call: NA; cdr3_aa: CASSLIDRRQAFF
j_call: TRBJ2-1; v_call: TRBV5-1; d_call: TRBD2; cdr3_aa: CASSWGTSGIYNEQFF
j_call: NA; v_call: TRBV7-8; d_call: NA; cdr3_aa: CASSPRGLAVAYEQYF
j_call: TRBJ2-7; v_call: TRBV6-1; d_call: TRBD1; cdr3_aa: CASSEMGQTYEQYF
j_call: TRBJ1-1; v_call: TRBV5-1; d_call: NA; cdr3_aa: CASSSTTGNTEAFF
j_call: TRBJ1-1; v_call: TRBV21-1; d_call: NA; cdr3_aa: CASSKDRALRPEAFF
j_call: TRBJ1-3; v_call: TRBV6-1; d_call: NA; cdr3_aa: CASSASEGNTIYF
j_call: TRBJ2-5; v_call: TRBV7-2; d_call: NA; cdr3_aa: CASSSIFVSPQYF
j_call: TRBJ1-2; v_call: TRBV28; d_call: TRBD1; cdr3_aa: CASSLGGGGYNYGYTF
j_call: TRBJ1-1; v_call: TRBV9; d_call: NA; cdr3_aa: CASSVATGLNTEAFF
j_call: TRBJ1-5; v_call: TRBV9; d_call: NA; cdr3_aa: CASSVAGRVGQPQHF
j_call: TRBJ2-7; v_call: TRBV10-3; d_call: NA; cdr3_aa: CAINDREGYEQYF
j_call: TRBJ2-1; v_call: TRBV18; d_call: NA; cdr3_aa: CASSGVAVRNEQFF
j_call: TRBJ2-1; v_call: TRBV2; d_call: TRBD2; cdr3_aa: CASMGGSMKNEQFF
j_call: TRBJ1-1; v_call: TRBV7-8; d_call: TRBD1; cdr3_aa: CASSLPRTGGPLEAFF
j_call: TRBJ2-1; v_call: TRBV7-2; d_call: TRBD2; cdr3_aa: CASSLVRREMKFF
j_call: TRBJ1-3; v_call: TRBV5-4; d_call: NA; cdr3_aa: CASSRDNNSGNTIYF
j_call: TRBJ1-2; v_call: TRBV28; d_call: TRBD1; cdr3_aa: CASSFHTGTGGGYTF
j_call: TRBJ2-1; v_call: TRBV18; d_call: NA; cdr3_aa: CATARGGQNYQTLYNEQFF
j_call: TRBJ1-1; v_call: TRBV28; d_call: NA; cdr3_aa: CASSLPSRSGTEAFF
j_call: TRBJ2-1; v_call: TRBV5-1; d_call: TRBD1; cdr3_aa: CASSLSTGGSYNEQFF
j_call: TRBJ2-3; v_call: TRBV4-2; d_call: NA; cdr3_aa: CASSQGGRLSTDTQYF
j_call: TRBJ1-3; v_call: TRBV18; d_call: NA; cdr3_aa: CASSPPGSTGNTIYF
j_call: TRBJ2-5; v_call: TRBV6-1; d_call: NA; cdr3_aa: CASSRVGMGETQYF
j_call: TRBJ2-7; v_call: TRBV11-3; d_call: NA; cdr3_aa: CASSLVGHEQYF
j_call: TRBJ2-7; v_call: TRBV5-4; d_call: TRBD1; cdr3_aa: CASSITTGGSYEQYF
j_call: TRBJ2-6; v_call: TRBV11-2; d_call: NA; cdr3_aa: CASSLVRLSGANVLTF
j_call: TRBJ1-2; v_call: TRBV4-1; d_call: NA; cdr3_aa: CASSQAGGNRLNYGYTF
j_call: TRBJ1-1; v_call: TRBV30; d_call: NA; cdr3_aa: CAWRPDSWAEAFF
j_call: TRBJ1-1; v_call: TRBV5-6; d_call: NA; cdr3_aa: CASSPVRSGNTEAFF
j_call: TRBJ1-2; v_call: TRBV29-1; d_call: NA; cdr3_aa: CSVDRRLSANYGYTF
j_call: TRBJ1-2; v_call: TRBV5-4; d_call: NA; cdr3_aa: CASSLGRRVYGYTF
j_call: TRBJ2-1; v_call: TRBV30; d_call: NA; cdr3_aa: CAWSGAGDSYNEQFF
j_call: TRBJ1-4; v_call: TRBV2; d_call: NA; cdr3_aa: CASSEGGGKLFF
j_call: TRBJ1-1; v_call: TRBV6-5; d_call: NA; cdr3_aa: CASSYYPFSMNTEAFF
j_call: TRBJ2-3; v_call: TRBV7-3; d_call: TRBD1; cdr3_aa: CASSLFVTGATDTQYF
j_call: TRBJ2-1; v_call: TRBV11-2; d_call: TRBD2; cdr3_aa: CASSRGGSSYNEQFF
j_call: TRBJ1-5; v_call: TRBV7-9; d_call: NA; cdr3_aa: CASSHRDVNQPQHF
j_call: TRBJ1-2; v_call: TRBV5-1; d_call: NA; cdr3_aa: CASSPGRKLYGYTF
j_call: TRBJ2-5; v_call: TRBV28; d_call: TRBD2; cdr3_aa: CASSPSGWETQYF
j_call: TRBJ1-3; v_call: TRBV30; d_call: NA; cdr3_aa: CASSHSSGNTIYF
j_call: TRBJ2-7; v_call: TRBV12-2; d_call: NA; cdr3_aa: CSQVYEQYF
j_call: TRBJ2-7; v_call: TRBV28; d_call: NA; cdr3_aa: CASSLFSALYEQYF
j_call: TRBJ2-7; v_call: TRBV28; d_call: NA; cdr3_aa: CASSNPGYEQYF
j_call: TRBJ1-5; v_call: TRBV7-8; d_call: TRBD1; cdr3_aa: CASSLLGQGVGTQHF
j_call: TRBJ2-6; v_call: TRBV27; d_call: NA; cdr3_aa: CASSPSPRWAVLTF
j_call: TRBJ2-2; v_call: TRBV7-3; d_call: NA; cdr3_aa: CASSRDSSTGELFF
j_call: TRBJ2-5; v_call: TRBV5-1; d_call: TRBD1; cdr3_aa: CASSFRDRKETQYF
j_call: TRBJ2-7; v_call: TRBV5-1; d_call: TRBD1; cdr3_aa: CASSSGTAYSYEQYF
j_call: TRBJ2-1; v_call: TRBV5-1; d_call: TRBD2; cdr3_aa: CASSLELAGGPDEQFF
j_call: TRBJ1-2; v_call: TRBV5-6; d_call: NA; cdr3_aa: CASSPLARLGANYGYTF
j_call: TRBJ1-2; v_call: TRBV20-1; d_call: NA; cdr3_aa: CSARGWRGYTF